These 6 T cell receptor beta chains originate from one sample sequenced in a study of shared clonotypes between healthy human individuals. Libraries were prepared by immunoSEQ multiplex PCR; TCRdb keeps only in-frame clonotypes and omits some of them. The sample carries roughly 2.6 million clones, around nine tenths recorded once. Sequences were obtained from naive CD4+ T cells sorted from blood. Subset given: CD45RA+ positively selected. These receptors all stem from a man aged 18 to 29 in good health.

This clone has a single count. This chain uses TRBV4-1 with TRBJ2-5; 8 bases line up with TRBD2. After removal of 4 bases from V and 3 bases from J, the junction contained 16 bases not matched to a gene. The CDR3 is made up of 18 amino acids. Germline values: CDR1 MGHRA, CDR2 YSYEKL. The CDR3 sequence: CASSPRGGPGTAEETQYF. The CDR3 bases are TGCGCCAGCAGCCCTCGCGGGGGGCCAGGAACGGCGGAAGAGACCCAGTACTTC.

The chain is built from TRBV6-6 and TRBJ1-3, with 8 positions matching TRBD1. The V gene's germline CDR1 is MNHNY and CDR2 SVGAGI (reference sequence). V lost 6 bases to trimming and J lost 9 bases; unmatched junction nucleotides: 10. The CDR3 consists of 14 residues. CDR3 DNA: TGTGCCAGCAGCGACAGGGGTCTCATTGGCACCATATATTTT. Amino acids: CASSDRGLIGTIYF.

The J gene is TRBJ2-2, the V gene TRBV6-5; D ambiguous. V was trimmed by 7 bases and J by 4 bases, leaving 13 bases between them. Per the germline V gene, CDR1 is MNHEY and CDR2 is SVGAGI. The CDR3 is 14 residues long. CDR3 in DNA: TGTGCCAGCACATCAGGCCCTGTCACCGGGGAGCTGTTTTTT. Protein product: CASTSGPVTGELFF.

CDR3 coding DNA: TGCGCCAGCAGCCATGGACAGTTCCGCACAGATACGCAGTATTTT. Its translation is CASSHGQFRTDTQYF. The chain couples TRBV4-1 to TRBJ2-3; TRBD1 might be the D (6 bases). The CDR3 is made up of 15 amino acids. Germline V gives CDR1 MGHRA, CDR2 YSYEKL. V was trimmed by 3 bases and J by 1 base, leaving 11 bases between them.

The chain couples TRBV6-1 to TRBJ1-3; D remains unclear. The V gene lost 4 bases and the J gene lost 0 bases, with 13 bases spanning the gap. This CDR3 has 16 amino acids. The germline CDR1 and CDR2 sequences are MNHNS and SASEGT. The DNA of the CDR3 is TGTGCCAGCAGTGCCGCCCAGGACGGCTCTGGAAACACCATATATTTT. It codes for CASSAAQDGSGNTIYF.

CDR3 nucleotide sequence: TGTGCCAGCACGTCCGGGACTAGCGGGCCCTACGAGCAGTACTTC. Amino acids: CASTSGTSGPYEQYF. V and J are TRBV6-1 and TRBJ2-7, with 12 bases lining up with TRBD2. The CDR3 spans 15 residues. The V gene's germline CDR1 is MNHNS and CDR2 SASEGT. Losses at the gene ends were 7 bases for V and 2 bases for J; bases not matched to a gene: 6.